This TCR beta chain was captured by sequencing in a study of T cell repertoires in cytomegalovirus infection. On the study more broadly: Used in the study were CMV epitopes, some recently identified and HLA-C-restricted, others well-studied and HLA-B-restricted. It was the public TCR beta signatures that indicated both CMV infection and matching HLA type.

Using its own MiXCR run on the reads, TCRdb lists one record per CDR3 protein. This sample has hundreds of thousands of distinct CDR3 sequences; around 32% occur once, and the top ten carry 15% to 20%. CDR3 size: 16 residues. V was shortened by 6 bases and J by 0 bases, with 18 bases between the two germline ends. Germline loops: CDR1 MGHRA, CDR2 YSYEKL. Points from the study as a whole: HLA-C-restricted CMV-specific TCR beta clonotypes were dominant in the ex vivo response. The study identified carriers of CMV plus the relevant HLA from cumulative public TCR beta family frequency.

A note on this clonotype: Its specificity is not known.

The receptor comes from a human donor in good health (CMV status not recorded). Some clones in this sample may be carry-over from other donors' samples. The sample in question was cultured PBMCs, obtained from culture after CMV antigen stimulation. The V gene is TRBV4-1, the J gene TRBJ2-7; no clear D. CDR3 loop: CASRRSIAESSYEQYF. The CDR3 nucleotides read TGCGCCAGCAGACGAAGTATAGCAGAGAGCTCCTACGAGCAGTACTTC.